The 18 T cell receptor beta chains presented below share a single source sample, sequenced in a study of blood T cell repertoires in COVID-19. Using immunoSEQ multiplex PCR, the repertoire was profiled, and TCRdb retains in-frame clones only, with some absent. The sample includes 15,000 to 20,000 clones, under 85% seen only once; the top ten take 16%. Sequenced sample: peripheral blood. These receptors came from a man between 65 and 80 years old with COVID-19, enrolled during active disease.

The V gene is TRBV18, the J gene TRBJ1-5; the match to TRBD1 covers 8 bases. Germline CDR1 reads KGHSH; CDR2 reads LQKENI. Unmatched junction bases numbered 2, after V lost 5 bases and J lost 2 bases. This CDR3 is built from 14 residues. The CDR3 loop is CASSTGGGNQPQHF. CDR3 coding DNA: TGTGCCAGCTCAACAGGGGGAGGCAATCAGCCCCAGCATTTT.

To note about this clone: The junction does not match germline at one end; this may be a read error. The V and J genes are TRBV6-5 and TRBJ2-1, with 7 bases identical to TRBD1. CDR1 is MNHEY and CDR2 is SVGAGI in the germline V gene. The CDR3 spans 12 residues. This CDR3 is CASGYRGNEQFF. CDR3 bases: TGTGCCAGCGGTTACAGGGGCAATGAGCAGTTCTTC.

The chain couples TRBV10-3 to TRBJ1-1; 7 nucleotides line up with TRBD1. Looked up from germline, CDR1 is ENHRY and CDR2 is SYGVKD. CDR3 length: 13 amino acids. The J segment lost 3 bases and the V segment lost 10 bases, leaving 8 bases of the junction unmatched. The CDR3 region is CATADRVDTEAFF. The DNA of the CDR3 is TGTGCCACCGCCGACAGGGTGGACACTGAAGCTTTCTTT.

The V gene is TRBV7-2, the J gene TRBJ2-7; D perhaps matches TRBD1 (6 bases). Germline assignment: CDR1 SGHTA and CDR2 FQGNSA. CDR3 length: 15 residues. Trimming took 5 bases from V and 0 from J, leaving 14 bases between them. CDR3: CASSPRGWSSYEQYF. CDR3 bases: TGTGCCAGCAGCCCTAGGGGGTGGAGCTCCTACGAGCAGTACTTC.

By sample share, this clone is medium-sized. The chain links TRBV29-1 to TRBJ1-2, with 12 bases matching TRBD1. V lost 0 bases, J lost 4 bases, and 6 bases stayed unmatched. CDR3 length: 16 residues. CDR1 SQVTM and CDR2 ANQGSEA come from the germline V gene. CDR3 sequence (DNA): TGCAGCGTTGAAGACGGGACAGGGGGCCGGATCTATGGCTACACCTTC. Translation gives CSVEDGTGGRIYGYTF.

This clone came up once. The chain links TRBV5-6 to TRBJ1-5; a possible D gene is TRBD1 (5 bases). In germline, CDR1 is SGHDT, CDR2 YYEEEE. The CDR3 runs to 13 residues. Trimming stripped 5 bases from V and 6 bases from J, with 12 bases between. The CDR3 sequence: CASSSGVGQPQHF. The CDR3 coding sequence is TGTGCCAGCAGTTCGGGGGTCGGTCAGCCCCAGCATTTT.

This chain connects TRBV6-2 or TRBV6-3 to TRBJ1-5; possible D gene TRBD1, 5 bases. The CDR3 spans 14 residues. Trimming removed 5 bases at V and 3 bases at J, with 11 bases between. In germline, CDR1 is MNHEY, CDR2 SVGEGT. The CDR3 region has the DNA TGTGCCAGCAGTCCGGACACTTACAATCAGCCCCAGCATTTT. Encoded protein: CASSPDTYNQPQHF.

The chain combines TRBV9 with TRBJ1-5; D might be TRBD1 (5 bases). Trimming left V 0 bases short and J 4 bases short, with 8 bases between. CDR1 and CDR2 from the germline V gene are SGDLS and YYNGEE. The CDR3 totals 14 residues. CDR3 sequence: CASSVGDFNQPQHF. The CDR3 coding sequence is TGTGCCAGCAGCGTAGGGGACTTTAATCAGCCCCAGCATTTT.

The CDR3 bases are TGTGCCAGCAGCCCAACAGTTAACACTGAAGCTTTCTTT. Protein sequence: CASSPTVNTEAFF. The V gene is TRBV11-3, the J gene TRBJ1-1; D gene unclear. The V gene lost 5 bases and the J gene lost 2 bases, with 9 bases spanning the gap. Germline V gives CDR1 SGHNT, CDR2 YENEEA. This CDR3 is built from 13 residues.

The CDR3 DNA reads TGTGCCAGCAGCTCCGTGAACACTGAAGCTTTCTTT. Its translation: CASSSVNTEAFF. The chain couples TRBV5-5 to TRBJ1-1; D unresolved. Trimming cost V 3 bases and J 0 bases, with 3 bases left between them. The CDR3 has 12 amino acids. CDR1 is SGHKS, CDR2 YYEKEE, per germline (reference sequence).

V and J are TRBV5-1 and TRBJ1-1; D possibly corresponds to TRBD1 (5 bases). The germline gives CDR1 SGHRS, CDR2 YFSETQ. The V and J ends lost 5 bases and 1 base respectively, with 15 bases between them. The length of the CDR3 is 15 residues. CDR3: CASSLQGLGNTEAFF. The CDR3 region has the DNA TGCGCCAGCAGTCTTCAGGGCCTAGGGAACACTGAAGCTTTCTTT.

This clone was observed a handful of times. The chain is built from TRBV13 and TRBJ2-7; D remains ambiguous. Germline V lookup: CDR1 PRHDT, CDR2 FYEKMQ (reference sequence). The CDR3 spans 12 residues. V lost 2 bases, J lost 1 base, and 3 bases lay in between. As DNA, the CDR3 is TGTGCCAGCAGCTTACGGTCCTACGAGCAGTACTTC. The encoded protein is CASSLRSYEQYF.

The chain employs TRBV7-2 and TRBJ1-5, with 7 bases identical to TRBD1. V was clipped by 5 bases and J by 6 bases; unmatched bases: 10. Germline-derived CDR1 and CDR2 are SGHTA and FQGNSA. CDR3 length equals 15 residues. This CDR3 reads CASSPQSGGFQPQHF. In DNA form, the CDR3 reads TGTGCCAGCAGCCCCCAATCAGGGGGTTTTCAGCCCCAGCATTTT.

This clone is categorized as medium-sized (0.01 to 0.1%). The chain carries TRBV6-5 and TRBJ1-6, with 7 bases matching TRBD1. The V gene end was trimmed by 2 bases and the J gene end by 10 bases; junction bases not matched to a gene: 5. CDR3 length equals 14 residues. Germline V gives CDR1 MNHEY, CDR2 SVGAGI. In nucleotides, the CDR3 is TGTGCCAGCAGTTACCGGACAGGAAGGTCACCCCTCCACTTT. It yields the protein CASSYRTGRSPLHF.

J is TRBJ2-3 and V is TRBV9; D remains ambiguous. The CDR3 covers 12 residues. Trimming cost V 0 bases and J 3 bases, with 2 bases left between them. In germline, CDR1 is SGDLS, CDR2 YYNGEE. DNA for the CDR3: TGTGCCAGCAGCGTAGCTACAGATACGCAGTATTTT. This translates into CASSVATDTQYF.

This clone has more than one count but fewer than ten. The CDR3 DNA is TGCGCCAGCGCCCGGTGGGGGCGGGACACTGAAGCTTTCTTT. It codes for CASARWGRDTEAFF. This chain links TRBV5-1 with TRBJ1-1, with D maybe TRBD1 (6 bases). The CDR3 is made up of 14 amino acids. The V and J ends lost 7 bases and 3 bases respectively, with 16 bases between them. Looked up from germline, CDR1 is SGHRS and CDR2 is YFSETQ.

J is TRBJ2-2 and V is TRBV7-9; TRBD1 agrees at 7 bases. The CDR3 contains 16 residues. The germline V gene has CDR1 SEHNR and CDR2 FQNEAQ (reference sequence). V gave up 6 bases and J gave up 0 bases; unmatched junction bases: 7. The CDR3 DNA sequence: TGTGCCAGCAGTTCAAGACAGGGAACGAACACCGGGGAGCTGTTTTTT. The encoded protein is CASSSRQGTNTGELFF.

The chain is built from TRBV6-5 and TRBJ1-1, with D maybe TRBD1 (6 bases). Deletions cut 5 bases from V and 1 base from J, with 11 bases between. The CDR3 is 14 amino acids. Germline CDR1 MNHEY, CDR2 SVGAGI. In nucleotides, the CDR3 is TGTGCCAGCAGTCTGACAGGTGGGAACACTGAAGCTTTCTTT. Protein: CASSLTGGNTEAFF.